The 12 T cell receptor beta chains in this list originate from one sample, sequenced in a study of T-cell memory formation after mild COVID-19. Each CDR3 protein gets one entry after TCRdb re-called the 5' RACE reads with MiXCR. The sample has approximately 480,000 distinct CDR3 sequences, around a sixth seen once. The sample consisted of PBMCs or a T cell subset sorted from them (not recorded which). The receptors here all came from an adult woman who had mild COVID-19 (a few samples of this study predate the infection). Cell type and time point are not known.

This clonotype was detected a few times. CDR3 in DNA: TGTGCCAGCACCTCCAGGGGCGACGACACCGGGGAGCTGTTTTTT. Protein sequence: CASTSRGDDTGELFF. The chain joins TRBV9 to TRBJ2-2, with D maybe TRBD1 (6 bases). CDR3 size: 15 residues. The V end was cut by 6 bases, the J end by 3 bases, with 15 bases between. Germline V lookup: CDR1 SGDLS, CDR2 YYNGEE. Combining the CDR3 with reference TRBV9 and TRBJ2-2 gives the whole variable domain DSGVTQTPKHLITATGQRVTLRCSPRSGDLSVYWYQQSLDQGLQFLIQYYNGEERAKGNILERFSAQQFPDLHSELNLSSLELGDSALYFCASTSRGDDTGELFFGEGSRLTVL.

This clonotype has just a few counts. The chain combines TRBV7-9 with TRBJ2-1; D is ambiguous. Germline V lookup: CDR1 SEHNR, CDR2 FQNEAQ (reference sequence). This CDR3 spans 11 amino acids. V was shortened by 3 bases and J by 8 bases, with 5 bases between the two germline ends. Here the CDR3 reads CASSFIDEQFF. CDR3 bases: TGTGCCAGCAGCTTTATAGATGAGCAGTTCTTC.

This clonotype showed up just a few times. CDR3 loop: CASSLMVRRGLNTEAFF. As DNA, the CDR3 is TGTGCCAGCAGTTTAATGGTTCGGAGGGGCCTGAACACTGAAGCTTTCTTT. V is TRBV12-3 or TRBV12-4 and J is TRBJ1-1; possibly TRBD1 for D (5 bases). This CDR3 has 17 amino acids. The V gene lost 2 bases and the J gene lost 0 bases, with 16 bases spanning the gap.

CDR3 amino acids: CAIMTGPYGYTF. The CDR3 nucleotides read TGTGCCATAATGACAGGCCCCTATGGCTACACCTTC. The V gene is TRBV7-2, the J gene TRBJ1-2, with D possibly being TRBD1 (6 bases). The CDR3 has 12 amino acids. Germline values: CDR1 SGHTA, CDR2 FQGNSA. The ends were cut back, 10 bases at V and 4 bases at J, with 13 bases in the middle.

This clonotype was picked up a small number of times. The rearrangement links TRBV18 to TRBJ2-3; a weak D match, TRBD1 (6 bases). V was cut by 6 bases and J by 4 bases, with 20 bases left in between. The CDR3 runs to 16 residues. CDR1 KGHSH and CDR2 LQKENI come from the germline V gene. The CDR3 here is CASSPRDILPADTQYF. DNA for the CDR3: TGTGCCAGCTCTCCTAGGGACATCCTACCCGCAGATACGCAGTATTTT.

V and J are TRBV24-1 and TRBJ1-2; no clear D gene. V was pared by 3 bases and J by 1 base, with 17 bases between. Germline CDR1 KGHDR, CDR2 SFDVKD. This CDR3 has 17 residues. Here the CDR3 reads CATSDRHRGSGNYGYTF. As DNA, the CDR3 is TGTGCCACCAGTGATCGCCACCGAGGATCGGGTAACTATGGCTACACCTTC.

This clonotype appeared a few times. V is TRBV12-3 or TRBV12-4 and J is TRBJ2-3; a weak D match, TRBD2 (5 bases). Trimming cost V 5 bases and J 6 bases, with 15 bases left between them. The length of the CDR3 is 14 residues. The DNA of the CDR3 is TGTGCCAGCAGTCTACTCGCTAGGAGGGATACGCAGTATTTT. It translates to CASSLLARRDTQYF.

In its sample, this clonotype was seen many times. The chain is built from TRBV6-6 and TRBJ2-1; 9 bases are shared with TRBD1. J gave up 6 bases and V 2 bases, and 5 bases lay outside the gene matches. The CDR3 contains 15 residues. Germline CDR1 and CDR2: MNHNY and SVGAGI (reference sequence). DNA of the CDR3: TGTGCCAGCAGTTACGCCGGGACAGGGCGCAATGAGCAGTTCTTC. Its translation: CASSYAGTGRNEQFF.

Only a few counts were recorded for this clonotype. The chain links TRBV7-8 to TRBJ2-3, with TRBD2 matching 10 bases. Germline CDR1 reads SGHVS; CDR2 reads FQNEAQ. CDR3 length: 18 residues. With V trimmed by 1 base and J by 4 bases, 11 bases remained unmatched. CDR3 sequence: CASSLDNQRGGRADTQYF. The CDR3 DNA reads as TGTGCCAGCAGCTTAGATAACCAGCGGGGGGGCAGAGCAGATACGCAGTATTTT.

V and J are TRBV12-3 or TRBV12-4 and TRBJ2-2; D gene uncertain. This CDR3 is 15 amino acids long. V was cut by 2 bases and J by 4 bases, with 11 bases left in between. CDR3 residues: CASSLSSRSTGELFF. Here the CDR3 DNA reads TGTGCCAGCAGTTTATCGTCGCGGAGCACCGGGGAGCTGTTTTTT.

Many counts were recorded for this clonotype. The CDR3 nucleotides are TGTGCCATCAGTGAGCAAAGGGACAGGCTGTCGGAGCAGTACTTC. Translation: CAISEQRDRLSEQYF. The rearrangement links TRBV10-3 to TRBJ2-7; TRBD1 matches 8 bases. The CDR3 consists of 15 residues. Germline CDR1 is ENHRY and CDR2 is SYGVKD. Unmatched junction bases numbered 10, after V lost 2 bases and J lost 7 bases.

The CDR3 sequence is CAIRALAGARTDTQYF. CDR3 DNA sequence: TGTGCCATCAGGGCTCTAGCGGGGGCTCGCACAGATACGCAGTATTTT. The chain has TRBV10-3 and TRBJ2-3, with TRBD2 identical over 10 bases. The CDR3 has 16 amino acids. Per germline, CDR1 ENHRY and CDR2 SYGVKD. Trimming took 6 bases from V and 1 from J; bases not matched to a gene: 7.